This T cell receptor beta chain appears in the sequencing data of a study of cytomegalovirus exposure and HLA in healthy donors. Notes on the study in general: Excluded were some V segments that proved indistinguishable, including TRBV6-2 and TRBV6-3. A later analysis linked a missense variant in DCLRE1C to the trimming of TCR beta V and J genes. In a later analysis, DRB1 alleles had the most associated TCRs; HLA-C alleles the fewest.

To note about this clone: The target antigen is unknown.

The donors gave bone marrow, and they were healthy. The study ran its PCR with 60 Vbeta and 13 Jbeta primers. The data were produced by immunoSEQ multiplex PCR, yet TCRdb's version contains in-frame clones alone and is incomplete. The table has approximately 160,000 clones, around 72% seen once. The CDR3 covers 14 residues. Trimming at V came to 3 bases and at J to 2 bases, leaving 4 bases not matched to a gene. Per the germline V gene, CDR1 is SNHLY and CDR2 is FYNNEI. Sequenced: PBMCs. The receptor was derived from a man aged 50 to 60 in good health and CMV-seronegative. This chain connects TRBV2 to TRBJ2-7; 7 positions match TRBD1. CDR3 amino acids: CASSDGQVPYEQYF. CDR3 sequence (DNA): TGTGCCAGCAGTGATGGACAGGTACCCTACGAGCAGTACTTC.